The sequence of this TCR beta chain was determined in a study of blood T cell repertoires in COVID-19. Study-wide context: Some COVID-19 samples were acute and others convalescent; all came from the United States, Italy and Spain. Nucleic acid was either cDNA or gDNA, and it came from T cells, B-cell-depleted T cells, or PBMCs.

This CDR3 region has 15 residues. Losses at the gene ends were 1 base for V and 4 bases for J; bases not matched to a gene: 5. Germline V lookup: CDR1 LNHDA, CDR2 SQIVND (reference sequence). In the authors' workflow: Reference gene primers were amplified, and this amplification served to estimate nucleated cell counts. Method: immunoSEQ multiplex PCR; TCRdb's copy keeps in-frame clones and lacks some. V and J calls and clone size are copied from that table; D and trimming were computed from the DNA. There are roughly 150,000 clones in the sample; around 83% occur only once, and roughly 7.9% lies in the top ten.

The receptor was derived from a woman between 45 and 65 years old in a cohort sampled during active or convalescent COVID-19. Sequencing was performed on peripheral blood. V and J are TRBV19 and TRBJ2-7; TRBD2 matches 9 bases. The CDR3 sequence is CASSIVASGEYEQYF. The CDR3 bases are TGTGCCAGTAGTATAGTCGCTAGCGGGGAGTACGAGCAGTACTTC. The full variable domain, completed using reference TRBV19 and TRBJ2-7, is DGGITQSPKYLFRKEGQNVTLSCEQNLNHDAMYWYRQDPGQGLRLIYYSQIVNDFQKGDIAEGYSVSREKKESFPLTVTSAQKNPTAFYLCASSIVASGEYEQYFGPGTRLTVT.